A selection of T cell receptor beta chains follows, all from one sample in a study of blood T cell repertoires in COVID-19. This table comes from immunoSEQ multiplex PCR, and its TCRdb copy is limited to in-frame clones, with some not included. The sample has 60,000 to 80,000 clones, over 75% seen once. Sequencing input: peripheral blood. These TCRs come from a human donor in a cohort sampled during active COVID-19. Each CDR3 is given with its conserved first and last residue. Fields, in order: D gene, V gene, CDR3 protein. D genes are given only for firm matches.

D: -; V: TRBV2; CDR3: CASSNTLWETQYF
D: -; V: TRBV19; CDR3: CASSIGQNTEAFF
D: TRBD1; V: TRBV13; CDR3: CASSFWTGGFGNTIYF
D: -; V: TRBV12-3/TRBV12-4; CDR3: CASTAFGNYGYTF
D: TRBD1; V: TRBV7-2; CDR3: CASSLDGTGDYTIYF
D: TRBD1; V: TRBV15; CDR3: CATSREVGQERLSTYNEQFF
D: -; V: TRBV29-1; CDR3: CSVVRVMNTEAFF
D: TRBD1; V: TRBV2; CDR3: CAVQGVYNEQFF
D: TRBD1; V: TRBV2; CDR3: CASTTGTQPQHF
D: -; V: TRBV6-2/TRBV6-3; CDR3: CASSEDRNTDTQYF
D: -; V: TRBV12-3/TRBV12-4; CDR3: CASSLSGELFF
D: -; V: TRBV28; CDR3: CASSLNSNPYEQYF
D: -; V: TRBV7-2; CDR3: CASSSPLTDTTSYEQYF
D: -; V: TRBV6-1; CDR3: CASSEARRMNTEAFF